These 12 T cell receptor beta chains were sequenced from one sample in a study of beta chain features in type 1 diabetes. Since all of the isolated RNA was reverse transcribed, expressed TCRB transcripts were what got sequenced. Profiled with immunoSEQ multiplex PCR; TCRdb holds only in-frame clones, not every one. In the table there are under 200,000 clones, about 9.1% of which are singletons. Sample: central memory CD4+ T cells from blood. Source of these receptors: a young woman in good health.

The chain joins TRBV7-2 to TRBJ2-1; possibly TRBD2 for D (6 bases). This CDR3 spans 17 amino acids. Per germline, CDR1 SGHTA and CDR2 FQGNSA. V was clipped by 0 bases and J by 8 bases, with 20 bases between them. In DNA form, the CDR3 reads TGTGCCAGCAGCTTAGCCCCTCTTCGCGGACGGAGGGATGAGCAGTTCTTC. It translates to CASSLAPLRGRRDEQFF.

The chain is built from TRBV6-5 and TRBJ2-2; the D gene is possibly TRBD1 (5 bases). Germline loops: CDR1 MNHEY, CDR2 SVGAGI. CDR3 length equals 12 residues. The V end lost 10 bases, the J end lost 2 bases, and 8 bases lay between the germline ends. This chain's CDR3 is CAIGHNTGELFF. For the CDR3, the DNA is TGTGCCATCGGACATAACACCGGGGAGCTGTTTTTT.

The chain employs TRBV28 and TRBJ1-1; D perhaps matches TRBD1 (5 bases). CDR1 is MDHEN, CDR2 SYDVKM, per germline. The CDR3 consists of 12 residues. With 1 base removed from V and 10 bases from J, the gap between germline ends came to 10 bases. For the CDR3, the DNA is TGTGCCAGCAGTTTATATCGGGGGGTAGCTTTCTTT. Protein sequence: CASSLYRGVAFF. The full variable domain, its missing parts supplied by reference TRBV28 and TRBJ1-1, is DVKVTQSSRYLVKRTGEKVFLECVQDMDHENMFWYRQDPGLGLRLIYFSYDVKMKEKGDIPEGYSVSREKKERFSLILESASTNQTSMYLCASSLYRGVAFFGQGTRLTVV.

In its sample, this clone was seen a few times. The chain is built from TRBV15 and TRBJ1-4; D is ambiguous. The CDR3 is 14 amino acids. Trimming pared 0 bases from V and 4 bases from J, leaving 6 bases between. CDR1 and CDR2 from the germline V gene are LNHNV and YYDKDF (reference sequence). CDR3 bases: TGTGCCACCAGCAGAGATCCCCTTAATGAAAAACTGTTTTTT. This codes for CATSRDPLNEKLFF.

The CDR3 region is CASDTGGGNTEAFF. The CDR3 nucleotides are TGTGCCAGCGACACAGGGGGAGGGAACACTGAAGCTTTCTTT. The rearrangement links TRBV18 to TRBJ1-1, with 8 nucleotides matching TRBD1. The CDR3 sequence is 14 residues long. The J segment lost 1 base and the V segment lost 8 bases, leaving 6 bases of the junction unmatched. Per germline, CDR1 KGHSH and CDR2 LQKENI.

The CDR3, as DNA: TGTGCCTGGAGAGGGGAGGCCGTTACGCAGTATTTT. It specifies CAWRGEAVTQYF. The chain employs TRBV30 and TRBJ2-3, with D perhaps TRBD2 (6 bases). Trimming took off 3 bases at V and 8 bases at J, with 12 bases between the two ends. The CDR3 loop spans 12 amino acids. Germline V lookup: CDR1 GTSNPN, CDR2 SVGIG (reference sequence).

The V gene is TRBV5-4, the J gene TRBJ2-7; the match to TRBD2 covers 7 bases. V was pared by 0 bases and J by 2 bases, with 8 bases of the junction left unmatched. Germline lookup yields CDR1 SGHNT and CDR2 YYREEE (reference sequence). CDR3 size: 16 residues. CDR3 sequence (DNA): TGTGCCAGCAGCTTGGCCGGGGCGGGGGTTCCCTACGAGCAGTACTTC. Protein: CASSLAGAGVPYEQYF.

Points on this clone: This sample includes further DNA sequences coding for the same CDR3. V and J are TRBV5-1 and TRBJ2-7, with D perhaps matching TRBD2 (7 bases). V was cut by 1 base and J by 3 bases, with 14 bases left in between. The CDR3 is made up of 15 amino acids. Germline V CDR1 and CDR2: SGHRS, YFSETQ. The CDR3 here is CASSLSGTSLYEQYF. Here the CDR3 DNA reads TGCGCCAGCAGCTTGAGCGGGACATCTCTCTACGAGCAGTACTTC. The whole variable domain, filled in from reference TRBV5-1 and TRBJ2-7, reads KAGVTQTPRYLIKTRGQQVTLSCSPISGHRSVSWYQQTPGQGLQFLFEYFSETQRNKGNFPGRFSGRQFSNSRSEMNVSTLELGDSALYLCASSLSGTSLYEQYFGPGTRLTVT.

There are a few counts of this clone. The chain's CDR3 is CASPFLTGLIAEPQHF. The CDR3 region has the DNA TGTGCCAGCCCTTTCCTGACAGGGTTGATTGCTGAGCCCCAGCATTTT. The chain couples TRBV6-4 to TRBJ1-5, with 7 bases fitting TRBD1. Germline V gives CDR1 MRHNA, CDR2 SNTAGT. V shed 8 bases and J 8 bases; nucleotides not matched to a gene: 18. The CDR3 consists of 16 residues.

The chain combines TRBV9 with TRBJ2-1, with D perhaps TRBD2 (6 bases). The CDR3 spans 15 residues. V was shortened by 2 bases and J by 5 bases, with 14 bases between the two germline ends. Germline lookup yields CDR1 SGDLS and CDR2 YYNGEE. The CDR3 bases are TGTGCCAGCAGCGTCAGGTCGGGAGTGAACAATGAGCAGTTCTTC. It encodes CASSVRSGVNNEQFF.

This clone occurred a few times. V usage is TRBV7-9 and J usage is TRBJ2-5; no clear D. The CDR3 has 14 amino acids. Trimming pared 2 bases from V and 2 bases from J, leaving 9 bases between. Germline CDR1 is SEHNR and CDR2 is FQNEAQ (reference sequence). The CDR3 DNA reads as TGTGCCAGCAGCTTATCCGTCTTGCAAGAGACCCAGTACTTC. It yields the protein CASSLSVLQETQYF.

V and J are TRBV4-2 and TRBJ1-1; D call uncertain. Trimming pared 1 base from V and 2 bases from J, leaving 11 bases between. The CDR3 has 15 amino acids. Germline V gives CDR1 LGHNA, CDR2 YNFKEQ. This CDR3 is CASSQGGPFNTEAFF. CDR3 coding DNA: TGTGCCAGCAGCCAAGGCGGTCCGTTCAACACTGAAGCTTTCTTT.